These T cell receptor beta chains were read from a single sample in a study of cytomegalovirus exposure and HLA in healthy donors. Produced via immunoSEQ multiplex PCR; TCRdb's table is partial and in-frame only. The sample has roughly 170,000 clones; roughly 84% are singletons. The sequenced material came from PBMCs. These receptors were collected from a girl aged 2-10 years in good health and CMV-seropositive. Both conserved end residues are part of each CDR3. D genes are given only for firm matches. For some rows the clone size is stated as once, few or many, or as a class when expanded; others skip it.

size	D	J	V	CDR3	DNA
NA	TRBD1	TRBJ1-2	TRBV28	CASRYHRGPNGYTF	TGTGCCAGCAGGTATCACAGGGGGCCGAATGGCTACACCTTC
few	NA	TRBJ1-1	TRBV7-8	CASSLRHPLMNTEAFF	TGTGCCAGCAGCTTAAGACACCCTCTAATGAACACTGAAGCTTTCTTT
NA	NA	TRBJ1-4	TRBV30	CAWRRPYTSNEKLFF	TGTGCCTGGAGGAGGCCTTATACAAGTAATGAAAAACTGTTTTTT
NA	TRBD1	TRBJ1-2	TRBV2	CATGTGSSGYTF	TGTGCCACCGGGACAGGGAGTAGCGGCTACACCTTC
NA	TRBD1	TRBJ2-7	TRBV7-9	CASSLVGTGLYEQYF	TGTGCCAGCAGCTTAGTTGGGACAGGGCTCTACGAGCAGTACTTC
NA	TRBD2	TRBJ2-1	TRBV9	CASSVGLAGGQQFF	TGTGCCAGCAGCGTAGGTCTAGCGGGAGGGCAGCAGTTCTTC
NA	NA	TRBJ1-2	TRBV4-2	CASSRSGTLEGYTF	TGTGCCAGCAGCCGCAGCGGGACTTTAGAGGGCTACACCTTC
NA	TRBD2	TRBJ2-1	TRBV6-5	CASSYSPSGMSNEQFF	TGTGCCAGCAGTTACTCGCCTAGCGGGATGTCCAATGAGCAGTTCTTC
once	NA	TRBJ2-1	TRBV5-4	CASSPPGDEQFF	TGTGCCAGCAGCCCCCCGGGGGACGAGCAGTTCTTC
NA	TRBD2	TRBJ2-7	TRBV2	CASSEYPKRGYEQYF	TGTGCCAGCAGTGAATATCCTAAGCGGGGGTACGAGCAGTACTTC
once	TRBD1	TRBJ2-1	TRBV6-1	CASKPGQGFDNEQFF	TGTGCCAGCAAACCGGGACAGGGTTTTGACAATGAGCAGTTCTTC
once	TRBD2	TRBJ2-2	TRBV29-1	CSVDASREGKSTGELFF	TGCAGCGTTGACGCCTCCAGGGAGGGGAAATCCACCGGGGAGCTGTTTTTT
few	NA	TRBJ1-1	TRBV11-2	CASSLTGRTEAFF	TGTGCCAGCAGCTTAACGGGGAGAACTGAAGCTTTCTTT
NA	NA	TRBJ2-7	TRBV14	CASSRDKRNEQYF	TGTGCCAGCAGCCGGGACAAGCGCAACGAGCAGTACTTC
NA	TRBD2	TRBJ2-7	TRBV6-1	CASSEALQPRLGGEQYF	TGTGCCAGCAGTGAAGCCTTACAGCCCAGGTTGGGGGGGGAGCAGTACTTC
NA	NA	TRBJ1-1	TRBV28	CVTLSRGAEAFF	TGTGTTACCCTGAGCAGGGGTGCTGAAGCTTTCTTT
few	NA	TRBJ2-1	TRBV4-1	CASSQIGMNEQFF	TGCGCCAGCAGCCAAATCGGGATGAATGAGCAGTTCTTC
NA	TRBD1	TRBJ2-1	TRBV28	CASSPIKIQGIYNEQFF	TGTGCCAGCAGCCCCATAAAAATACAGGGGATCTACAATGAGCAGTTCTTC
NA	NA	TRBJ1-3	TRBV5-4	CASSFDWGAGNTIYF	TGTGCCAGCAGCTTTGATTGGGGGGCTGGAAACACCATATATTTT
NA	NA	TRBJ1-2	TRBV9	CASSSRRRPDYGYTF	TGTGCCAGCAGCTCGAGACGGAGGCCCGACTATGGCTACACCTTC
NA	TRBD1	TRBJ1-6	TRBV11-2	CASSSLRDSNSPLHF	TGTGCCAGCAGCTCTCTCAGGGACAGTAATTCACCCCTCCACTTT
few	NA	TRBJ1-2	TRBV9	CASGRRGGYGYTF	TGTGCCAGCGGGAGGAGGGGTGGCTATGGCTACACCTTC
once	TRBD1	TRBJ1-5	TRBV5-3	CARRQGAGQPQHF	TGTGCCAGAAGACAGGGGGCTGGACAGCCCCAGCATTTT
NA	NA	TRBJ2-7	TRBV27	CASSFGGQGFYEQYF	TGTGCCAGCAGTTTCGGGGGGCAGGGGTTCTACGAGCAGTACTTC
NA	TRBD2	TRBJ2-1	TRBV11-3	CASRGLAGGVYGEQFF	TGTGCCAGCAGAGGACTAGCGGGAGGGGTATATGGTGAGCAGTTCTTC
once	NA	TRBJ2-7	TRBV10-3	CAISDEGYEQYF	TGTGCCATCAGTGATGAGGGCTACGAGCAGTACTTC
few	NA	TRBJ1-1	TRBV10-1	CASSRTANTEAFF	TGCGCCAGCAGCCGGACAGCGAACACTGAAGCTTTCTTT
NA	NA	TRBJ2-4	TRBV4-1	CASSQRDKGDIQYF	TGCGCCAGCAGCCAACGGGACAAAGGGGACATTCAGTACTTC
NA	TRBD2	TRBJ2-1	TRBV27	CASLEVTSGYAVTSYNEQFF	TGTGCCAGTCTTGAAGTGACTAGCGGGTACGCTGTTACCTCCTACAATGAGCAGTTCTTC
NA	TRBD2	TRBJ2-7	TRBV10-3	CAISELASGRSSYEQYF	TGTGCCATCAGTGAGTTAGCCAGCGGGAGATCTAGCTACGAGCAGTACTTC
NA	NA	TRBJ1-1	TRBV6-5	CASSYALPRVGTEAFF	TGTGCCAGCAGTTACGCCCTTCCCCGGGTTGGCACTGAAGCTTTCTTT
NA	NA	TRBJ2-3	TRBV6-5	CASSYSWGSTDTQYF	TGTGCCAGCAGTTACTCGTGGGGCAGCACAGATACGCAGTATTTT
NA	TRBD1	TRBJ2-7	TRBV5-1	CASSHGQGVYEQYF	TGCGCCAGCAGCCACGGACAGGGGGTCTACGAGCAGTACTTC
NA	NA	TRBJ1-1	TRBV28	CASSLRPMNTEAFF	TGTGCCAGCAGTTTGAGGCCCATGAACACTGAAGCTTTCTTT
NA	NA	TRBJ1-2	TRBV27	CASSARGGTYGYTF	TGTGCCAGCAGCGCCCGAGGAGGGACCTATGGCTACACCTTC
few	TRBD1	TRBJ1-5	TRBV6-6	CASSDGTGGYQPQHF	TGTGCCAGCAGTGACGGGACAGGGGGTTATCAGCCCCAGCATTTT
NA	NA	TRBJ2-3	TRBV9	CASSVAGVGDTQYF	TGTGCCAGCAGCGTAGCGGGGGTAGGAGATACGCAGTATTTT
NA	TRBD1	TRBJ1-1	TRBV5-1	CASTVGGMNTEAFF	TGCGCCAGTACCGTAGGGGGCATGAACACTGAAGCTTTCTTT
NA	TRBD2	TRBJ2-2	TRBV28	CASSFFLLPGLAGGIDTGELFF	TGTGCCAGCAGTTTCTTTCTACTTCCGGGACTAGCGGGAGGGATTGACACCGGGGAGCTGTTTTTT
NA	NA	TRBJ1-5	TRBV19	CASSIRRVSNQPQHF	TGTGCCAGTAGTATTCGGAGGGTTAGCAATCAGCCCCAGCATTTT
NA	TRBD1	TRBJ1-5	TRBV10-1	CASSELLSQKGQIPNQPQHF	TGCGCCAGCAGTGAGCTTCTTTCTCAGAAGGGACAGATCCCCAATCAGCCCCAGCATTTT
NA	TRBD1	TRBJ2-7	TRBV30	CAWSVKTGSINEQYF	TGTGCCTGGAGTGTAAAGACAGGGAGTATCAACGAGCAGTACTTC
few	NA	TRBJ2-1	TRBV7-3	CASSPSAVYNEQFF	TGTGCCAGCAGCCCCTCAGCGGTCTACAATGAGCAGTTCTTC
NA	NA	TRBJ1-2	TRBV6-1	CASRNTSYGYTF	TGTGCCAGCAGGAACACATCCTATGGCTACACCTTC
NA	TRBD1	TRBJ1-2	TRBV9	CASSAGGRGYGYTF	TGTGCCAGCAGCGCAGGGGGGCGCGGCTATGGCTACACCTTC
NA	TRBD1	TRBJ2-3	TRBV14	CASSQVQGFTDTQYF	TGTGCCAGCAGCCAAGTACAGGGGTTCACAGATACGCAGTATTTT
few	NA	TRBJ2-1	TRBV7-6	CASSFAGTIFLDEQFF	TGTGCCAGCAGTTTCGCCGGGACAATCTTCCTCGATGAGCAGTTCTTC
few	NA	TRBJ1-1	TRBV6-1	CASSEQDVQNEAFF	TGTGCCAGCAGTGAACAGGATGTTCAAAATGAAGCTTTCTTT
NA	NA	TRBJ2-1	TRBV6-4	CASSDHRTSSYNEQFF	TGTGCCAGCAGTGACCACAGGACAAGCTCCTACAATGAGCAGTTCTTC
once	NA	TRBJ1-1	TRBV7-4	CASSLLGGEAFF	TGTGCCAGCAGCCTCCTTGGCGGTGAAGCTTTCTTT
few	NA	TRBJ1-1	TRBV5-6	CASSLVTGRVNTEAFF	TGTGCCAGCAGCTTGGTTACAGGGAGGGTGAACACTGAAGCTTTCTTT
few	NA	TRBJ2-7	TRBV4-2	CASSQWRDYEQYF	TGTGCCAGCAGCCAATGGAGGGACTACGAGCAGTACTTC
NA	NA	TRBJ2-7	TRBV5-6	CASSGGRNSYEQYF	TGTGCCAGCAGCGGCGGGCGGAATAGCTACGAGCAGTACTTC
NA	NA	TRBJ2-7	TRBV13	CASSFRYEQYF	TGTGCCAGCAGCTTCCGCTACGAGCAGTACTTC
few	TRBD1	TRBJ1-5	TRBV6-6	CASRKDRAWNQPQHF	TGTGCCAGCAGAAAAGACAGGGCTTGGAATCAGCCCCAGCATTTT